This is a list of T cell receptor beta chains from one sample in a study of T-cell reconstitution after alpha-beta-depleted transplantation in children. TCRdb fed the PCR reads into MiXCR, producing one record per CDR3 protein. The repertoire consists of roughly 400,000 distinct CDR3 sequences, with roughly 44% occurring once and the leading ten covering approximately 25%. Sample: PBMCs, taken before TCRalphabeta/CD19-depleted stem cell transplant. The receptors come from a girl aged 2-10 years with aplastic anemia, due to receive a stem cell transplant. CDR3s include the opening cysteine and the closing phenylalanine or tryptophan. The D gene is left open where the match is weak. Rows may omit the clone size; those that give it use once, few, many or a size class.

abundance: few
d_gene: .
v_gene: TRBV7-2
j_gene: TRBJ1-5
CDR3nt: TGTGCCAGCAGCTTAAACAAGGGACGCAATCAGCCCCAGCATTTT
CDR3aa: CASSLNKGRNQPQHF

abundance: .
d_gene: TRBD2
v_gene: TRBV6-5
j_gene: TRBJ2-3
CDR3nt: TGTGCCAGCAGTTACCGCCCTAGCGGGAAGGATACGCAGTATTTT
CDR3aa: CASSYRPSGKDTQYF

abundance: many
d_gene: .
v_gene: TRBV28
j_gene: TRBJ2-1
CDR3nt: TGTGCCACGCAAGGCGGAACGACCTACAATGAGCAGTTCTTC
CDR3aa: CATQGGTTYNEQFF

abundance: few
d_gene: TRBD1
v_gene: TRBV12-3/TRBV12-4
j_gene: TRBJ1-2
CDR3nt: TGTGCCAGCAGTGGACAGGCTACCTATGGCTACACCTTC
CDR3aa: CASSGQATYGYTF

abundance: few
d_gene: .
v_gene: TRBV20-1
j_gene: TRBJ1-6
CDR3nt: TGCAGTGCTAGAGTTATGAGGCTGACCTATAATTCACCCCTCCACTTT
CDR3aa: CSARVMRLTYNSPLHF

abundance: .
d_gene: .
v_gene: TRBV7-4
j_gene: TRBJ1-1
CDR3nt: TGTGCCAGCAGCCCCCTTAGTGGGAACACTGAAGCTTTCTTT
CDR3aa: CASSPLSGNTEAFF

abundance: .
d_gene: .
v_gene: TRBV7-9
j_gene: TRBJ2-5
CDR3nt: TGTGCCAGCAGCTTAGGGACAGCCGACCAAGAGACCCAGTACTTC
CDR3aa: CASSLGTADQETQYF

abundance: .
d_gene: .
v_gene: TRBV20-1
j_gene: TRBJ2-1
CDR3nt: TGCAGTGCTAGCCAGGGGAGGGATGAGCAGTTCTTC
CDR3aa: CSASQGRDEQFF

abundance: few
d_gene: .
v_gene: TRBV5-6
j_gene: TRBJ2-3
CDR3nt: TGTGCCAGCAGCTTGGCGCCAGGGAGGAAAGCAGATACGCAGTATTTT
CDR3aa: CASSLAPGRKADTQYF

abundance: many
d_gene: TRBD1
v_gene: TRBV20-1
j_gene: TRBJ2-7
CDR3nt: TGCAGTGCTGGGGGGACAGGGGGGTTCGCCTACGAGCAGTACTTC
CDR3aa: CSAGGTGGFAYEQYF

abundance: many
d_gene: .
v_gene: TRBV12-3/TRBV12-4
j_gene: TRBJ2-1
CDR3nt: TGTGCCAGCACTAAGGGGGGTAGAGAGCAGTTCTTC
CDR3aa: CASTKGGREQFF

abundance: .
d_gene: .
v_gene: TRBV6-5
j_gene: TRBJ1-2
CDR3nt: TGTGCCAGCAGTTATTTACCCACGAGGGGGGACTACACCTTC
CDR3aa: CASSYLPTRGDYTF

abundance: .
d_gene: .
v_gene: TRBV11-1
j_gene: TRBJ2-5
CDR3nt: TGTGCCAGCAGCTTTTGGACAGCAGAGACCCAGTACTTC
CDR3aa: CASSFWTAETQYF

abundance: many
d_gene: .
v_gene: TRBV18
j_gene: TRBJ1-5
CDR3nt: TGTGCCAGCTCACCGTCGGCAGGGGCTGGGAATCAGCCCCAGCATTTT
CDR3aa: CASSPSAGAGNQPQHF

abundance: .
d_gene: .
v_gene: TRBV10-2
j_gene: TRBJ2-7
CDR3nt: TGCGCCAGCAGTGAGAGGTCAGATAGTCCCTACGAGCAGTACTTC
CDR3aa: CASSERSDSPYEQYF

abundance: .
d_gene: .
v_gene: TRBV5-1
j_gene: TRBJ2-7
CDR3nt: TGCGCCAGCAGCTTGTTCCACTCCTACGAGCAGTACTTC
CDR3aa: CASSLFHSYEQYF

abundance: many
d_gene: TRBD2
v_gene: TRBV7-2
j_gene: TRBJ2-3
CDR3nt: TGTGCCAGCAGCTTAGCGTTGACTAGCGGGACAGATACGCAGTATTTT
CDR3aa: CASSLALTSGTDTQYF